This T cell receptor (beta chain) was profiled in a study of cytomegalovirus exposure and HLA in healthy donors. Overall study findings and caveats: In vitro, a few CMV-associated chains proved specific for CMV antigens.

PCR employed 60 Vbeta and 13 Jbeta primers. Repertoires were generated with immunoSEQ multiplex PCR, while TCRdb's copy carries only in-frame clones and drops some. The table has about 150,000 clones, around 82% seen once. For this clone: Its antigen is unidentified.

This CDR3 has 15 residues. Trimming left V 4 bases short and J 6 bases short, with 16 bases between. Looked up from germline, CDR1 is SGDLS and CDR2 is YYNGEE. Material for sequencing was PBMCs. The TCR comes from a middle-aged woman in good health and CMV-seropositive. This chain joins TRBV9 and TRBJ2-2; D is ambiguous. This chain's CDR3 is CASSPRDSPPGELFF. CDR3 sequence (DNA): TGTGCCAGCAGCCCCAGAGACTCACCTCCCGGGGAGCTGTTTTTT. Using reference TRBV9 and TRBJ2-2 for the parts outside the CDR3, the full variable domain is DSGVTQTPKHLITATGQRVTLRCSPRSGDLSVYWYQQSLDQGLQFLIQYYNGEERAKGNILERFSAQQFPDLHSELNLSSLELGDSALYFCASSPRDSPPGELFFGEGSRLTVL.